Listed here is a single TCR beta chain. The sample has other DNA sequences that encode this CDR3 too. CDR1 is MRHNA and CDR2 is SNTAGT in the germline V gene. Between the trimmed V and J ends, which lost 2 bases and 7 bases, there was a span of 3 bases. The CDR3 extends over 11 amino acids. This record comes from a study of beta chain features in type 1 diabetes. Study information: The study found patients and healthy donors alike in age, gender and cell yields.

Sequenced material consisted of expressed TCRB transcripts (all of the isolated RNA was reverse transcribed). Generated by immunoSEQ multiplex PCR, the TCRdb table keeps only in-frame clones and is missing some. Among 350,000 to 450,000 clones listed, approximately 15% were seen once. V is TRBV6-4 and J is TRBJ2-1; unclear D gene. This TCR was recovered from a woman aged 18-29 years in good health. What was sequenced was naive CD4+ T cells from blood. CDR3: CASSDLNEQFF. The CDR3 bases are TGTGCCAGCAGTGACCTGAATGAGCAGTTCTTC.